The entry below gives a single T cell receptor (beta chain) sequence along with its context. Its antigen remains unidentified. V dropped 0 bases and J dropped 3 bases, with 15 bases sitting between them. CDR3 length equals 16 residues. Per the germline V gene, CDR1 is SGHRS and CDR2 is YFSETQ. This sample is part of a study of cytomegalovirus exposure and HLA in healthy donors. Study-wide points: The study flagged some 170 TCR beta chains as cytomegalovirus-associated.

PCR was performed using 60 Vbeta and 13 Jbeta primers. TCRdb's table, derived via immunoSEQ multiplex PCR, lists solely in-frame clones and lacks some. The sample consists of 200,000 to 250,000 clones, more than 70% of them appearing once. The sequenced sample consisted of PBMCs. This clonotype originated in a human donor in good health. The chain joins TRBV5-1 to TRBJ1-2, with no clear D. Here the CDR3 reads CASSLGTLAADYGYTF. In DNA form, the CDR3 reads TGCGCCAGCAGCTTGGGAACCCTCGCGGCCGACTATGGCTACACCTTC.